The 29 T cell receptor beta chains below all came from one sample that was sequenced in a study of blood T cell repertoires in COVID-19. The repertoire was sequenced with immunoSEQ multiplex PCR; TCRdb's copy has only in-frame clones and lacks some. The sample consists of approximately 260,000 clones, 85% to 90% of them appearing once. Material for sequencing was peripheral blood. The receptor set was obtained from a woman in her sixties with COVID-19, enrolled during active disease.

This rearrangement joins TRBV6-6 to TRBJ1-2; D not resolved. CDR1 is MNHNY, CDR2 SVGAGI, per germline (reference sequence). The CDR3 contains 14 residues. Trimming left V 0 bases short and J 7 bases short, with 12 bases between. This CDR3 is CASSYSGGSGGYTF. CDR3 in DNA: TGTGCCAGCAGTTACTCAGGCGGCTCGGGTGGCTACACCTTC.

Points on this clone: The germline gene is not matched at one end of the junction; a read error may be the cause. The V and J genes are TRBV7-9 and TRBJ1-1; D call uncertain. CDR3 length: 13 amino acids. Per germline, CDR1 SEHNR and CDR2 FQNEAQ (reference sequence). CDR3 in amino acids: CASTLIRDTEAFF. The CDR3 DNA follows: TGTGCCAGCACCTTAATACGAGACACTGAAGCTTTCTTT.

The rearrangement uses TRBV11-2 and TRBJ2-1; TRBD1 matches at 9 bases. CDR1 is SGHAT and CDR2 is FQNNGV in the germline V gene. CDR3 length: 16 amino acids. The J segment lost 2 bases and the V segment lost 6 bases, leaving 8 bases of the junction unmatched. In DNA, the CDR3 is TGTGCCAGCAGAATATCCGGGACAGGGCCCTACAATGAGCAGTTCTTC. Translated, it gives CASRISGTGPYNEQFF.

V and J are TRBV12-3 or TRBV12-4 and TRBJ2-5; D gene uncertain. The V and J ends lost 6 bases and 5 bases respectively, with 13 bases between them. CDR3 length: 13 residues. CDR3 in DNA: TGTGCCAGCAGATTTTGGAGAGAGGAGACCCAGTACTTC. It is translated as CASRFWREETQYF.

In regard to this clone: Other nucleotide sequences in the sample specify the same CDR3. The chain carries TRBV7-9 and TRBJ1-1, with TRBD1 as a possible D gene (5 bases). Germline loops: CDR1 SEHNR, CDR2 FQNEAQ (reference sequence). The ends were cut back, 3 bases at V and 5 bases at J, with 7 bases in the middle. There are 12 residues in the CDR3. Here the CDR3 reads CASSLGRTEAFF. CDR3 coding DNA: TGTGCCAGCAGCTTGGGGCGGACTGAAGCTTTCTTT.

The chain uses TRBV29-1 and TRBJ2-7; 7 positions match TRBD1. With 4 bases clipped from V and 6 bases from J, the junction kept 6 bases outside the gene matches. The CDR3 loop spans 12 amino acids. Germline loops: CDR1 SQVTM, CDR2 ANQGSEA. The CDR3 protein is CSVVDRTGEQYF. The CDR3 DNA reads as TGCAGCGTTGTGGACAGGACGGGCGAGCAGTACTTC.

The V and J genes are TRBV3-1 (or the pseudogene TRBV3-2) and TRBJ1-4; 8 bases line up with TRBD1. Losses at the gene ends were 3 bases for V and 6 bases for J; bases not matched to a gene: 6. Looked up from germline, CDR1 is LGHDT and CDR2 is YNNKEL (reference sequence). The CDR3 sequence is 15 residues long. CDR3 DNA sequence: TGTGCCAGCAGCCAGTTTTACAGGGGGGATGAAAAACTGTTTTTT. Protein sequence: CASSQFYRGDEKLFF.

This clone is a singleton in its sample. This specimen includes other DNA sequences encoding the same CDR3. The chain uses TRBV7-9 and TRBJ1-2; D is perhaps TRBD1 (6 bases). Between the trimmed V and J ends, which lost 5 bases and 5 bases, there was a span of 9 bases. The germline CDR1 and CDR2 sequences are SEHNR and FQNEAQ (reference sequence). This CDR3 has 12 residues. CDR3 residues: CASSLTGYGYTF. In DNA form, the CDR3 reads TGTGCCAGCAGCCTCACAGGGTATGGCTACACCTTC.

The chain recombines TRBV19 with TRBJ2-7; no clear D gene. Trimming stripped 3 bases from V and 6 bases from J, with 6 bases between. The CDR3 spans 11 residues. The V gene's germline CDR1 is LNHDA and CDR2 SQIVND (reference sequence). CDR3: CASSMVGEQYF. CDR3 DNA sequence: TGTGCCAGTAGTATGGTCGGCGAGCAGTACTTC.

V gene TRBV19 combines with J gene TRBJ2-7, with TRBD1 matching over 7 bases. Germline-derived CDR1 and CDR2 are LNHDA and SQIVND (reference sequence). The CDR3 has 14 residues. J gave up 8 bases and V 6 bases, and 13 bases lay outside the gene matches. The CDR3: CASRGDSGSTQQYF. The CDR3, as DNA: TGTGCCAGTAGAGGGGACAGTGGTTCTACGCAGCAGTACTTC.

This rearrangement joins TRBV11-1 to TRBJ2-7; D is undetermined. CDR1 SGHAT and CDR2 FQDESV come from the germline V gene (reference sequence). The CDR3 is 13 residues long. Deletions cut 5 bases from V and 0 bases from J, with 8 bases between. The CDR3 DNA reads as TGTGCCAGCAGCCTTGACATCTCCTACGAGCAGTACTTC. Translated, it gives CASSLDISYEQYF.

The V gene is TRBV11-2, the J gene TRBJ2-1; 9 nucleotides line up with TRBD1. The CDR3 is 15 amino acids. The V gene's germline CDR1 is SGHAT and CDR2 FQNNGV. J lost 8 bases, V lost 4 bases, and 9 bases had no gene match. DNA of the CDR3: TGTGCCAGCAGCTATACAGGGGGCGCAGTCGATGAGCAGTTCTTC. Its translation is CASSYTGGAVDEQFF. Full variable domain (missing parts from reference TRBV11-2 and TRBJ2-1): EAGVAQSPRYKIIEKRQSVAFWCNPISGHATLYWYQQILGQGPKLLIQFQNNGVVDDSQLPKDRFSAERLKGVDSTLKIQPAKLEDSAVYLCASSYTGGAVDEQFFGPGTRLTVL.

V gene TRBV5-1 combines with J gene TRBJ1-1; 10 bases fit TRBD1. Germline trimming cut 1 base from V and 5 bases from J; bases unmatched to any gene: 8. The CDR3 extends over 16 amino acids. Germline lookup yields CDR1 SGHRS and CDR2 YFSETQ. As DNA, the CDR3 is TGCGCCAGCAGCTTGCGACCCGGGACAGGGGAAACTGAAGCTTTCTTT. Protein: CASSLRPGTGETEAFF.

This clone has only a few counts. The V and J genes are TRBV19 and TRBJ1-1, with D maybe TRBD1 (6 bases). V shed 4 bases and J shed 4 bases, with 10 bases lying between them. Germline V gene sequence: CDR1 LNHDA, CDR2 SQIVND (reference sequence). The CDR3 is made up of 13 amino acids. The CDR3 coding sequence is TGTGCCAGTAGTAGGGGGGGGGCCACTGAAGCTTTCTTT. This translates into CASSRGGATEAFF.

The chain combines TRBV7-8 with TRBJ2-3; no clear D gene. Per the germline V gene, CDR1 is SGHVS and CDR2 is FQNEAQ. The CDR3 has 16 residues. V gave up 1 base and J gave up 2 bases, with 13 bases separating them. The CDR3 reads CASSLGVPPLTDTQYF. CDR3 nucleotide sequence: TGTGCCAGCAGCTTAGGAGTCCCCCCGCTCACAGATACGCAGTATTTT.

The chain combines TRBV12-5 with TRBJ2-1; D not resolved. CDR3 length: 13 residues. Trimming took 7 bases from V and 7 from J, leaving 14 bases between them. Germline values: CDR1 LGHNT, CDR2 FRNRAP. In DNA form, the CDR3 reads TGTGCTAGTGCCCCACTTTCTCATAATGAGCAGTTCTTC. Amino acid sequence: CASAPLSHNEQFF.

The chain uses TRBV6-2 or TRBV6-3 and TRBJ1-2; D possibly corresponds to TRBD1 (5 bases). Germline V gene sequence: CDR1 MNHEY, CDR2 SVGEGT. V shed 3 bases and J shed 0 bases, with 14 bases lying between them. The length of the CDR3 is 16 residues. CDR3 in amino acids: CASSYTPGQTNYGYTF. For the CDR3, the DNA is TGTGCCAGCAGTTATACTCCAGGGCAGACTAACTATGGCTACACCTTC.

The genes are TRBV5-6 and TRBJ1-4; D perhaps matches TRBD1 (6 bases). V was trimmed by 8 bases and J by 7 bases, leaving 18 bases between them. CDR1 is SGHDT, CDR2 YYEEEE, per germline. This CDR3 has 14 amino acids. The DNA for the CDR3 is TGTGCCAGTTCAAGTGGGGGCTTTGCTGAAAAACTGTTTTTT. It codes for CASSSGGFAEKLFF.

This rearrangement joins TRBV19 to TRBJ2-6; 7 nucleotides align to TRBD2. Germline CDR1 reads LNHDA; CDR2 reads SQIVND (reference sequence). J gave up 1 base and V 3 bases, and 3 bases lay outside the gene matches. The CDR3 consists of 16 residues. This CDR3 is CASSITGLSGANVLTF. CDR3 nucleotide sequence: TGTGCCAGTAGTATCACGGGACTATCTGGGGCCAACGTCCTGACTTTC.

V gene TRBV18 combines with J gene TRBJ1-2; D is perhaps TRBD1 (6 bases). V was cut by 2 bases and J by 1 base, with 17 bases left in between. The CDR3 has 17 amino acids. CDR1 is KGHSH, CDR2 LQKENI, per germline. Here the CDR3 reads CASSPTTDRTLNYGYTF. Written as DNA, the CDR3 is TGTGCCAGCTCACCAACCACTGACAGGACTCTTAACTATGGCTACACCTTC.

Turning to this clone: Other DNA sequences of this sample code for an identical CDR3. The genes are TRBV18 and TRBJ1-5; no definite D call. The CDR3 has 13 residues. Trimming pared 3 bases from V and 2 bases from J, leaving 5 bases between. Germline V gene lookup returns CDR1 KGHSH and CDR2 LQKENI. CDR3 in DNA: TGTGCCAGCTCACCGGAGGGCAATCAGCCCCAGCATTTT. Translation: CASSPEGNQPQHF.

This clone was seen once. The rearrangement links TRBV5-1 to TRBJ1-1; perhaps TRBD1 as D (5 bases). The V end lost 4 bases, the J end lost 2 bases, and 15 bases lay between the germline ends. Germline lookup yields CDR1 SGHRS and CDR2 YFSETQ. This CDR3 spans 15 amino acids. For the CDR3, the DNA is TGCGCCAGCAGCGCCCTGGCGGGGGGTAACACTGAAGCTTTCTTT. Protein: CASSALAGGNTEAFF.

CDR3: CASSFGQGGSPLHF. CDR3 bases: TGTGCCAGCAGCTTCGGACAGGGGGGATCACCCCTCCACTTT. The chain employs TRBV6-2 or TRBV6-3 and TRBJ1-6, with 10 bases matching TRBD1. The CDR3 runs to 14 residues. V lost 6 bases and J lost 10; bases outside the gene matches: 6. Germline V gene sequence: CDR1 MNHEY, CDR2 SVGEGT.

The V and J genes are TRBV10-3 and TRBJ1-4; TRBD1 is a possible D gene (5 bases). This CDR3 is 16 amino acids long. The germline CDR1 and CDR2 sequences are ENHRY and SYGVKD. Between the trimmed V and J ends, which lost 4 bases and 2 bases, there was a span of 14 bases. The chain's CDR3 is CAISGGLGGTNEKLFF. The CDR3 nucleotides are TGTGCCATCAGTGGCGGATTGGGGGGGACTAATGAAAAACTGTTTTTT.

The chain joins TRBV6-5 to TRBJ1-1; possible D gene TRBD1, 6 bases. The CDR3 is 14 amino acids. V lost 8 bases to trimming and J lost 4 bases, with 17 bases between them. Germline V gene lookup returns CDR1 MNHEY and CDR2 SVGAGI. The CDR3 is CASSGAGVVTEAFF. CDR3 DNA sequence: TGTGCCAGCTCCGGGGCAGGGGTCGTCACTGAAGCTTTCTTT.

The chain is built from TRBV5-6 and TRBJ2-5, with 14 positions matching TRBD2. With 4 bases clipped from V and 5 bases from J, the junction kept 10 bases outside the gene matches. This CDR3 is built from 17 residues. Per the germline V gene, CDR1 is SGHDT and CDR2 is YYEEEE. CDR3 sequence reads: CASSRRTSGGWAETQYF. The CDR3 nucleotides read TGTGCCAGCAGCCGACGGACTAGCGGGGGGTGGGCCGAGACCCAGTACTTC.

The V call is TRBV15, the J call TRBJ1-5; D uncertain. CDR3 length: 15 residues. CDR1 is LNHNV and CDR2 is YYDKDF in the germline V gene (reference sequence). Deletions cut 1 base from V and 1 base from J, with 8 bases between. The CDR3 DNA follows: TGTGCCACCAGCAGAGTTGGCGGGAGCAATCAGCCCCAGCATTTT. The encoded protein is CATSRVGGSNQPQHF. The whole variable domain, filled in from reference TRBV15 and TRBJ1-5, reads DAMVIQNPRYQVTQFGKPVTLSCSQTLNHNVMYWYQQKSSQAPKLLFHYYDKDFNNEADTPDNFQSRRPNTSFCFLDIRSPGLGDTAMYLCATSRVGGSNQPQHFGDGTRLSIL.

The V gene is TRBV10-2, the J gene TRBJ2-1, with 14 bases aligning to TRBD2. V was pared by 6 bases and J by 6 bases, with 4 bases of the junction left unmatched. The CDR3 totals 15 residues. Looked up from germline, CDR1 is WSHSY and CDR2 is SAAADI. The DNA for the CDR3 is TGCGCCAGCAGCCCCGGGACTAGCGGGGGCAATGAGCAGTTCTTC. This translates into CASSPGTSGGNEQFF.

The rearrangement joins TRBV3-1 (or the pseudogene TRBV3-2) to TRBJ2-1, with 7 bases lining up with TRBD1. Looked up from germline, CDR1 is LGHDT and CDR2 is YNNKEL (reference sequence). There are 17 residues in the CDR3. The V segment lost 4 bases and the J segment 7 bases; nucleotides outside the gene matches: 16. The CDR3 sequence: CASSPSRQGVGRNEQFF. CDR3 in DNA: TGTGCCAGCAGCCCCAGCAGACAGGGTGTGGGAAGGAATGAGCAGTTCTTC.